A selection of T cell receptor beta chains follows, all from one sample in a study of shared clonotypes between healthy human individuals. Data came from immunoSEQ multiplex PCR; TCRdb stores just in-frame clones and leaves some out. The table shows around 700,000 clones, with roughly 70% occurring only once. The sequencing input was memory CD4+ T cells sorted from blood. These receptors came from a woman aged 25 to 39 in good health. The CDR3 runs from the conserved cysteine through the conserved F or W. The order of the fields is D gene, clone size, V gene, J gene, CDR3 length, CDR3 DNA, CDR3 protein. The D gene is left open where the match is weak. Expanded clones are given a class, and other clones once, few, many or no size at all.

>-|-|TRBV5-4|TRBJ2-7|14
TGTGCCAGCAGCATCCCGCAGGGGCCCTACGAGCAGTACTTC
CASSIPQGPYEQYF
>-|few|TRBV5-1|TRBJ2-1|15
TGCGCCAGCAGCCCCGATCAGCCCCTCTACAATGAGCAGTTCTTC
CASSPDQPLYNEQFF
>TRBD2|-|TRBV5-1|TRBJ2-5|15
TGCGCCAGCAGCTTCGGGGGAGGGCCGGGTGAGACCCAGTACTTC
CASSFGGGPGETQYF
>TRBD1|-|TRBV18|TRBJ1-5|15
TGTGCCAGCTCACCATCGACAGGGGAAAATCAGCCCCAGCATTTT
CASSPSTGENQPQHF
>TRBD1|-|TRBV6-5|TRBJ1-2|15
TGTGCCAGCAGTTCTCTCAGGGGGCGCGGCTATGGCTACACCTTC
CASSSLRGRGYGYTF
>-|few|TRBV6-5|TRBJ1-1|14
TGTGCCAGCAGGAAAGGGGTTATGAACACTGAAGCTTTCTTT
CASRKGVMNTEAFF
>-|-|TRBV30|TRBJ1-5|12
TGTGCCTGGAGCCCTAGCCCTCAGCCCCAGCATTTT
CAWSPSPQPQHF
>-|-|TRBV6-1|TRBJ2-7|15
TGTGCCAGCAAGATCGGCCAGTCTCCCGTCTTCGAGCAGTACTTC
CASKIGQSPVFEQYF
>-|-|TRBV7-9|TRBJ2-2|13
TGTGCCAGCAGCCAGAGGGAGTCCGGGGAGCTGTTTTTT
CASSQRESGELFF
>-|-|TRBV7-9|TRBJ2-7|15
TGTGCCAGCAGCTTAACCTTATCAAGCTCCTACGAGCAGTACTTC
CASSLTLSSSYEQYF
>-|-|TRBV27|TRBJ2-1|15
TGTGCCAGCAGTGCCTCGGGTCTGGGAAGAGGGGAGCAGTTCTTC
CASSASGLGRGEQFF
>-|-|TRBV5-6|TRBJ1-3|16
TGTGCCAGCAGCTTGGTTGCCGGAGACTCTGGAAACACCATATATTTT
CASSLVAGDSGNTIYF
>-|-|TRBV7-2|TRBJ2-1|13
TGTGCCAGCAGCACCGGGACCTACAATGAGCAGTTCTTC
CASSTGTYNEQFF
>TRBD1|few|TRBV6-1|TRBJ1-5|14
TGTGCCAGCAGTGCCGGGACAGGTAATCAGCCCCAGCATTTT
CASSAGTGNQPQHF
>-|-|TRBV5-1|TRBJ2-7|14
TGCGCCAGCAGTATCACAGGTTTGGCGTACGAGCAGTACTTC
CASSITGLAYEQYF
>-|-|TRBV28|TRBJ1-2|12
TGTGCGTCATCAGGTTCCTCCTATGGCTACACCTTC
CASSGSSYGYTF
>TRBD1|once|TRBV28|TRBJ2-4|18
TGTGCCAGCAGCCCAACCGTTGTGGACAGGGCGGCCAAAAACATTCAGTACTTC
CASSPTVVDRAAKNIQYF
>-|-|TRBV7-8|TRBJ2-5|13
TGTGCCAGCAGCTTAGCCTGGGGAGAGACCCAGTACTTC
CASSLAWGETQYF
>TRBD1|-|TRBV7-9|TRBJ1-1|16
TGTGCCAGCAGCTCAGACCGACAGGGGCCTTACACTGAAGCTTTCTTT
CASSSDRQGPYTEAFF
>-|-|TRBV10-3|TRBJ2-7|11
TGTGCCATCAGTTCCTCCTACGAGCAGTACTTC
CAISSSYEQYF
>-|-|TRBV4-2|TRBJ1-3|16
TGTGCCAGCAGCCGGGACACAGGGCCCTCTGGAAACACCATATATTTT
CASSRDTGPSGNTIYF
>-|-|TRBV28|TRBJ1-4|12
TGTGCCAGCAGTCCCCAGGGGCTAGGACTGTTTTTT
CASSPQGLGLFF
>TRBD1|-|TRBV5-1|TRBJ2-7|14
TGCGCCAGCAGCCGGGGGACAGGAGTGGACGAGCAGTACTTC
CASSRGTGVDEQYF
>-|few|TRBV23-1|TRBJ2-1|19
TGCGCCAGCAGTCAATCGGGGAGCTTAAGGGCCTCCTCCTACAATGAGCAGTTCTTC
CASSQSGSLRASSYNEQFF
>-|-|TRBV6-1|TRBJ2-3|12
TGTGCCAGCAGTATAGGCACAGATACGCAGTATTTT
CASSIGTDTQYF
>-|-|TRBV4-2|TRBJ2-7|16
TGTGCCAGCAGCCAAGGTTTGTGGGATTCGGGCTACGAGCAGTACTTC
CASSQGLWDSGYEQYF
>-|few|TRBV2|TRBJ1-5|14
TGTGCCAGCAAGGGCAGGGGCGGTAGTCAGCCCCAGCATTTT
CASKGRGGSQPQHF
>-|-|TRBV2|TRBJ2-7|12
TGTGCCAGCACTGGTCGGGGGAGCGAGCAGTACTTC
CASTGRGSEQYF
>-|-|TRBV2|TRBJ1-5|13
TGTGCCAGCGGTAAGGATAGCAATCAGCCCCAGCATTTT
CASGKDSNQPQHF
>-|once|TRBV5-6|TRBJ1-2|16
TGTGCCAGCAGCCCGAACCCGGACGCGGGTAACTATGGCTACACCTTC
CASSPNPDAGNYGYTF
>-|-|TRBV9|TRBJ1-2|13
TGTGCCAGCAGCGTAGATAATAACTATGGCTACACCTTC
CASSVDNNYGYTF
>TRBD2|-|TRBV7-9|TRBJ2-1|16
TGTGCCAGCAGCTCCCATTCGGGAGGGCCGTACAATGAGCAGTTCTTC
CASSSHSGGPYNEQFF
>TRBD1|once|TRBV28|TRBJ1-4|16
TGTGCCAGCAGCAAGGGACAGGGGACCACTAATGAAAAACTGTTTTTT
CASSKGQGTTNEKLFF
>TRBD1|-|TRBV7-3|TRBJ1-2|15
TGTGCCAGCAGCTCCGGACAGGGGGCTGCCTATGGCTACACCTTC
CASSSGQGAAYGYTF
>TRBD2|few|TRBV5-1|TRBJ2-1|15
TGCGCCAGCAGCTTAGCGGGAGGGCTCCTTGGGGAGCAGTTCTTC
CASSLAGGLLGEQFF
>-|few|TRBV5-6|TRBJ1-2|14
TGTGCCAGCAGAGGAGTTACAGGAGGGTATGGCTACACCTTC
CASRGVTGGYGYTF